The 8 T cell receptor beta chains presented below share a single source sample, sequenced in a study of Ad26.COV2.S vaccination and SARS-CoV-2 variants. Only in-frame clones appear in the TCRdb table, and some are missing; sequencing was by immunoSEQ multiplex PCR. Of 300,000 to 350,000 clones listed, 75% to 90% are singletons. The treatment is: 19 received Ad26.COV2.S at low or high dose, single or two shots; 5 received placebo; per-sample allocation not given. Samples were taken on day 63 after the first vaccine or placebo injection. Sequencing was performed on peripheral blood, taken in a trial of Ad26.COV2.S vaccine versus placebo. The receptors here all came from a person aged 18 to 59 who received the Ad26.COV2.S COVID-19 vaccine or a placebo.

The chain recombines TRBV9 with TRBJ1-3; D uncertain. Germline values: CDR1 SGDLS, CDR2 YYNGEE. The length of the CDR3 is 19 residues. Trimming cost V 0 bases and J 1 base, with 20 bases left between them. CDR3 sequence reads: CASSVGVRQPFWSGNTIYF. CDR3 nucleotides: TGTGCCAGCAGCGTAGGTGTGAGGCAGCCTTTCTGGTCTGGAAACACCATATATTTT.

The chain uses TRBV5-1 and TRBJ1-1; D uncertain. Germline values: CDR1 SGHRS, CDR2 YFSETQ. V gave up 0 bases and J gave up 0 bases, with 6 bases separating them. The CDR3 covers 14 residues. The CDR3 spells CASSLGDMNTEAFF. The CDR3 DNA sequence: TGCGCCAGCAGCTTGGGAGACATGAACACTGAAGCTTTCTTT.

The chain carries TRBV5-5 and TRBJ2-5; D call uncertain. The CDR3 runs 13 residues. Germline lookup yields CDR1 SGHKS and CDR2 YYEKEE (reference sequence). The ends were cut back, 0 bases at V and 2 bases at J, with 5 bases in the middle. As DNA, the CDR3 is TGTGCCAGCAGCTTGGCATTACAAGAGACCCAGTACTTC. Amino acid sequence: CASSLALQETQYF. Looking up the rest from reference TRBV5-5 and TRBJ2-5 gives the full variable domain: DAGVTQSPTHLIKTRGQQVTLRCSPISGHKSVSWYQQVLGQGPQFIFQYYEKEERGRGNFPDRFSARQFPNYSSELNVNALLLGDSALYLCASSLALQETQYFGPGTRLLVL.

The chain is built from TRBV18 and TRBJ2-2; D is possibly TRBD1 or TRBD2 (5 bases each). The CDR3 runs 15 residues. Trimming pared 3 bases from V and 4 bases from J, leaving 12 bases between. Germline V gene lookup returns CDR1 KGHSH and CDR2 LQKENI. CDR3 protein: CASSPSRGSTGELFF. DNA of the CDR3: TGTGCCAGCTCACCTTCGAGGGGAAGCACCGGGGAGCTGTTTTTT.

CDR3 sequence: CASSELWTGGTQYF. CDR3 DNA: TGTGCCAGCAGTGAATTGTGGACAGGGGGGACCCAGTACTTC. The chain is built from TRBV6-1 and TRBJ2-5; 10 bases are a match to TRBD1. CDR1 and CDR2 from the germline V gene are MNHNS and SASEGT. This CDR3 is 14 amino acids long. Trimming cost V 2 bases and J 7 bases; bases outside gene matches: 4.

The chain is built from TRBV27 and TRBJ2-7; 9 bases match TRBD2. CDR1 is MNHEY, CDR2 SMNVEV, per germline (reference sequence). The CDR3 spans 14 residues. Trimming at V came to 2 bases and at J to 6 bases, leaving 5 bases not matched to a gene. CDR3 sequence: CASSLAGGTSEQYF. As DNA, the CDR3 is TGTGCCAGCAGTTTAGCGGGAGGGACTTCCGAGCAGTACTTC.

The chain combines TRBV5-4 with TRBJ2-1; TRBD2 aligns across 9 bases. This CDR3 has 17 amino acids. Losses at the gene ends were 0 bases for V and 0 bases for J; bases not matched to a gene: 4. Looked up from germline, CDR1 is SGHNT and CDR2 is YYREEE (reference sequence). CDR3 DNA: TGTGCCAGCAGCTTGGGGAGCGGGAGGAACTCCTACAATGAGCAGTTCTTC. Protein product: CASSLGSGRNSYNEQFF.

For the CDR3, the DNA is TGTGCCAGCAGCCAAAACCTTCCGACTAGCGGGAGTGGGGGAATTCAGTACTTC. Its protein is CASSQNLPTSGSGGIQYF. The chain couples TRBV4-2 to TRBJ2-4, with 12 bases fitting TRBD2. V was pared by 2 bases and J by 10 bases, with 15 bases of the junction left unmatched. CDR3 length: 18 amino acids. The V gene's germline CDR1 is LGHNA and CDR2 YNFKEQ.